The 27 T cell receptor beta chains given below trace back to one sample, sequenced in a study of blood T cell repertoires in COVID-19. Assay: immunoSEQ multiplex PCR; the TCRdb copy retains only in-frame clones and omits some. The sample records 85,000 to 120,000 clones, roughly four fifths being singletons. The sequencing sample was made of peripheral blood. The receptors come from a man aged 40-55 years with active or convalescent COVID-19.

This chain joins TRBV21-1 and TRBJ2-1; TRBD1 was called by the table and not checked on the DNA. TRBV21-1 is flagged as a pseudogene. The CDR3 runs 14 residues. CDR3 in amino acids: CASSKAPDNNEQFF. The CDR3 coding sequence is TGTGCCAGCAGCAAAGCGCCAGATAACAATGAGCAGTTCTTC.

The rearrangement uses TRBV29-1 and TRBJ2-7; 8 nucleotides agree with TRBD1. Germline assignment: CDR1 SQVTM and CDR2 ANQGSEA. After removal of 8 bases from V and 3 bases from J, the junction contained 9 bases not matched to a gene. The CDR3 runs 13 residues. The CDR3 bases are TGCAGCATTTACACCGGGACAGGCTACGAGCAGTACTTC. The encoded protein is CSIYTGTGYEQYF.

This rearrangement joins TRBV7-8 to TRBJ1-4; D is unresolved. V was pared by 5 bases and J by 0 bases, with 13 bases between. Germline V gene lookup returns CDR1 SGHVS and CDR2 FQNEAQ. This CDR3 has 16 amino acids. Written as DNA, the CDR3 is TGTGCCAGCAGCCGCCGGGTCCCCTCAACTAATGAAAAACTGTTTTTT. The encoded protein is CASSRRVPSTNEKLFF.

CDR3 in DNA: TGCGCCAGCAGCCAAGGTTTCCGTGCTGAAGCTTTCTTT. It yields the protein CASSQGFRAEAFF. The chain combines TRBV4-3 with TRBJ1-1; no clear D. Germline V CDR1 and CDR2: LGHNA, YSLEER. The CDR3 contains 13 residues. The V and J ends lost 1 base and 6 bases respectively, with 9 bases between them.

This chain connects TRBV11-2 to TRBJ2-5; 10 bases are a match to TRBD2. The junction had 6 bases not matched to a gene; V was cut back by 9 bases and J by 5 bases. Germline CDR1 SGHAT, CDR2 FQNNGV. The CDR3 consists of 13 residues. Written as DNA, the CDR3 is TGTGCCAGGGGGGGACTAGCGACGGAGACCCAGTACTTC. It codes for CARGGLATETQYF.

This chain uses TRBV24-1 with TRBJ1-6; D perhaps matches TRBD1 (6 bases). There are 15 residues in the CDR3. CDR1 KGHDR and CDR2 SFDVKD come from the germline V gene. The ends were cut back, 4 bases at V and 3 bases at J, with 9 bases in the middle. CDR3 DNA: TGTGCCACCAGTGACCGAGGGGGCTATAATTCACCCCTCCACTTT. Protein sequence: CATSDRGGYNSPLHF.

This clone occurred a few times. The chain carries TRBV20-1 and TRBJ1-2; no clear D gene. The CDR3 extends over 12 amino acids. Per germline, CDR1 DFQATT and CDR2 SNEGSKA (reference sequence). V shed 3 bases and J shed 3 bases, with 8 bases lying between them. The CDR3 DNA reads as TGCAGTGCTAGTTTGAGGGACTATGGCTACACCTTC. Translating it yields CSASLRDYGYTF.

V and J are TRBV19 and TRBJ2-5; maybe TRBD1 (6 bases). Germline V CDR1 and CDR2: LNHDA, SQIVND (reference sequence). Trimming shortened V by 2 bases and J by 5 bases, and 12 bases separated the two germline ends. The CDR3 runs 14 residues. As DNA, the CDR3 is TGTGCCAGTAGTATACGACAGGTGGGGGAGACCCAGTACTTC. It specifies CASSIRQVGETQYF.

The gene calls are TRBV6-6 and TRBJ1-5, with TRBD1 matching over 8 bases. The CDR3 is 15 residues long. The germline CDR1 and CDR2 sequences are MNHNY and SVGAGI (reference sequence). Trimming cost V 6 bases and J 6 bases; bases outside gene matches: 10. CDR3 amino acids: CASSQDRVGGQPQHF. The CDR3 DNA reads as TGTGCCAGCAGCCAGGACAGGGTGGGGGGTCAGCCCCAGCATTTT.

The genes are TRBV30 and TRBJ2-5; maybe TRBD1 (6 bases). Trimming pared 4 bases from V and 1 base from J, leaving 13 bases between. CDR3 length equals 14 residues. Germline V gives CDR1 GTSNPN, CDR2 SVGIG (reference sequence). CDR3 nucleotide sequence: TGTGCCTGGAAGAGACGAGGGGGCCAAGAGACCCAGTACTTC. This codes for CAWKRRGGQETQYF.

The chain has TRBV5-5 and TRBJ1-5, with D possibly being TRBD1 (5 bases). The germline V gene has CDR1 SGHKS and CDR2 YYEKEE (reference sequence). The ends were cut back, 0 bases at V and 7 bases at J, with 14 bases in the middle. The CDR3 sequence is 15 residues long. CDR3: CASSLAAGWGQPQHF. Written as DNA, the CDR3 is TGTGCCAGCAGCTTGGCCGCGGGATGGGGGCAGCCCCAGCATTTT.

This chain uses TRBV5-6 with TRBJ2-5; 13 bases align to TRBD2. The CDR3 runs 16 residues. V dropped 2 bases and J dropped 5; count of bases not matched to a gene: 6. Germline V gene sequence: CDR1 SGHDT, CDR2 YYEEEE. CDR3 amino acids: CASSFFTSGGVETQYF. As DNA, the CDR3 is TGTGCCAGCAGCTTTTTCACTAGCGGGGGGGTGGAGACCCAGTACTTC.

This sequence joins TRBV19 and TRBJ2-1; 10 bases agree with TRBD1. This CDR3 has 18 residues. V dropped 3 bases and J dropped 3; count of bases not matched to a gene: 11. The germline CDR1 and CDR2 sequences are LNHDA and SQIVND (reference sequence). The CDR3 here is CASSMGQGNPRFYNEQFF. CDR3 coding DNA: TGTGCCAGTAGTATGGGACAGGGGAATCCGCGGTTCTACAATGAGCAGTTCTTC.

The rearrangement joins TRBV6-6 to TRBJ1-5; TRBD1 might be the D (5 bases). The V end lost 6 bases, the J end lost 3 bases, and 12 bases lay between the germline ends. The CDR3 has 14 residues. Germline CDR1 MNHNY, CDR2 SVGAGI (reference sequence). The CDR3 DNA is TGTGCCAGCAGCCCTGGGGCAGTCAATCAGCCCCAGCATTTT. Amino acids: CASSPGAVNQPQHF.

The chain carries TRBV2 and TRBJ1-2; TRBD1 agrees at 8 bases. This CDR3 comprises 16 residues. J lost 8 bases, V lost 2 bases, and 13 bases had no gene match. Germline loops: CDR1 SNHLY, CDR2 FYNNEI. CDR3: CASSEQQGEVSGGYTF. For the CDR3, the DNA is TGTGCCAGCAGTGAACAACAGGGGGAAGTTTCGGGAGGCTACACCTTC.

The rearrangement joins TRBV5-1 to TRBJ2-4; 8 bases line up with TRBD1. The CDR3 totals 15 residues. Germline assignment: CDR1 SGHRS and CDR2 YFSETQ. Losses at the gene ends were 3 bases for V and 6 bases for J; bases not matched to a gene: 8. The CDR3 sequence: CASSWGSGGPNIQYF. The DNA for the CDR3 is TGCGCCAGCAGCTGGGGATCAGGGGGCCCAAACATTCAGTACTTC.

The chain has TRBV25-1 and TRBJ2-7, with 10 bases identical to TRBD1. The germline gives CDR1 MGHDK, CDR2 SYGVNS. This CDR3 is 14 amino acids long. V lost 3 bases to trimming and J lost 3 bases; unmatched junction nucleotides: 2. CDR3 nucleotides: TGTGCCAGCAGTGAGGGACAGGGGCTCTACGAGCAGTACTTC. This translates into CASSEGQGLYEQYF.

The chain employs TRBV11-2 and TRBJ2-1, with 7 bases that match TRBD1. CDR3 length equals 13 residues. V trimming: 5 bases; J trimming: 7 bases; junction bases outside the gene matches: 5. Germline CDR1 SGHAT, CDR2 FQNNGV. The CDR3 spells CASSPDRVNEQFF. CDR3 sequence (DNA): TGTGCCAGCAGCCCTGACAGGGTAAATGAGCAGTTCTTC. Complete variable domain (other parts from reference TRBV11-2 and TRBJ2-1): EAGVAQSPRYKIIEKRQSVAFWCNPISGHATLYWYQQILGQGPKLLIQFQNNGVVDDSQLPKDRFSAERLKGVDSTLKIQPAKLEDSAVYLCASSPDRVNEQFFGPGTRLTVL.

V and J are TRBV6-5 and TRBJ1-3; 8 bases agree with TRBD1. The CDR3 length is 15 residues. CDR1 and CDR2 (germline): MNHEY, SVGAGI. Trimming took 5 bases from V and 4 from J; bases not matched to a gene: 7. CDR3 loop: CASSNPTGVGNTIYF. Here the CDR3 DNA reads TGTGCCAGCAGTAACCCGACAGGGGTCGGAAACACCATATATTTT.

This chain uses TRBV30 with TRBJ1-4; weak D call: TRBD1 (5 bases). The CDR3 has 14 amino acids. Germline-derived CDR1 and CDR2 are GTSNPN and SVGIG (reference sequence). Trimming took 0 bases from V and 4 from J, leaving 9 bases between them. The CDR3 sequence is CAWSVSGVNEKLFF. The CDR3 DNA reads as TGTGCCTGGAGTGTATCGGGGGTTAATGAAAAACTGTTTTTT.

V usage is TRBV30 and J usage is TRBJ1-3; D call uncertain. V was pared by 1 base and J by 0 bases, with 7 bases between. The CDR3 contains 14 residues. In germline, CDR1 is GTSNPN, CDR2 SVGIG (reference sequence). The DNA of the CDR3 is TGTGCCTGGAGTGGACTGGGCTCTGGAAACACCATATATTTT. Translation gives CAWSGLGSGNTIYF.

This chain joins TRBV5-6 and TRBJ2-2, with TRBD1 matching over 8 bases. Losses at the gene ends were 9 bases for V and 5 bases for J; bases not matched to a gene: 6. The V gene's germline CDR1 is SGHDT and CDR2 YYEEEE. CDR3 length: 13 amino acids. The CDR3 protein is CATRTGSTGELFF. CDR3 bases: TGTGCCACCAGGACAGGGAGTACCGGGGAGCTGTTTTTT.

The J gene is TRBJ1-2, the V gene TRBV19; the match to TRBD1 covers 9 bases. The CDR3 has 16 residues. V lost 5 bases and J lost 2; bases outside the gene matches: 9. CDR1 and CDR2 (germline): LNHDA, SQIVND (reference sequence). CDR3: CASSSKQGAGNYGYTF. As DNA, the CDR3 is TGTGCCAGTAGTTCCAAACAGGGGGCCGGGAACTATGGCTACACCTTC.

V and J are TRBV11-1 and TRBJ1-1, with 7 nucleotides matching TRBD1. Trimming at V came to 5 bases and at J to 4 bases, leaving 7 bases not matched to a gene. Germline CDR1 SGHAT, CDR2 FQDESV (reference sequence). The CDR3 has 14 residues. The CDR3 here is CASSKRTGVTEAFF. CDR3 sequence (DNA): TGTGCCAGCAGCAAAAGGACAGGAGTCACTGAAGCTTTCTTT.

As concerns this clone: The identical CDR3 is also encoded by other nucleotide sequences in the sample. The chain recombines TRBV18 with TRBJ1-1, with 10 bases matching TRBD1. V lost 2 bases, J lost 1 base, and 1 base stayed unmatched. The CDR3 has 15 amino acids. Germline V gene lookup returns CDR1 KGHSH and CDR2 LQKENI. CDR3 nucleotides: TGTGCCAGCTCACCAGGGACAGGGGCGAACACTGAAGCTTTCTTT. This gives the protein CASSPGTGANTEAFF.

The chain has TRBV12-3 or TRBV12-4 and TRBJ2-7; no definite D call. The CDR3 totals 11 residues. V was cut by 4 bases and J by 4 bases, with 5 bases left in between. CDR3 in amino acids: CASSSNYEQYF. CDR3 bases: TGTGCCAGCAGTTCTAATTACGAGCAGTACTTC.

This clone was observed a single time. CDR3 in DNA: TGTGCCAGCAGCCAAGAATCTTATTCACCCCTCCACTTT. Translating it yields CASSQESYSPLHF. The rearrangement uses TRBV3-1 (or the pseudogene TRBV3-2) and TRBJ1-6; D ambiguous. Trimming left V 0 bases short and J 8 bases short, with 5 bases between. Germline CDR1 LGHDT, CDR2 YNNKEL (reference sequence). CDR3 length: 13 residues.